What follows are 15 T cell receptor beta chains derived from one specimen sequenced in a study of shared T cell receptors in the human thymus. The data were produced by immunoSEQ multiplex PCR, yet TCRdb's version contains in-frame clones alone and is incomplete. Of some 400,000 clones listed, 95% are singletons. The sequencing input was thymocytes. The receptors shown here come from a human donor.

In this sample, this clone turned up once. The V call is TRBV30, the J call TRBJ2-7; no definite D call. The CDR3 totals 14 residues. Germline values: CDR1 GTSNPN, CDR2 SVGIG (reference sequence). Trimming cost V 1 base and J 7 bases, with 17 bases left between them. The CDR3 sequence is CAWSESWSYWEQYF. CDR3 sequence (DNA): TGTGCCTGGAGTGAATCTTGGTCGTACTGGGAGCAGTACTTC.

CDR3 sequence: CASSSPDRGDLQETQYF. CDR3 coding DNA: TGTGCCAGCAGTTCCCCGGACAGGGGCGACCTCCAAGAGACCCAGTACTTC. V usage is TRBV28 and J usage is TRBJ2-5; the match to TRBD1 covers 9 bases. There are 17 residues in the CDR3. J lost 1 base, V lost 4 bases, and 10 bases had no gene match. CDR1 is MDHEN, CDR2 SYDVKM, per germline.

This chain joins TRBV28 and TRBJ2-7, with a weak D call TRBD2 (5 bases). Germline lookup yields CDR1 MDHEN and CDR2 SYDVKM. The V gene lost 6 bases and the J gene lost 3 bases, with 18 bases spanning the gap. This CDR3 has 15 residues. This chain's CDR3 is CASSPGGPPSYEQYF. CDR3 coding DNA: TGTGCCAGCAGCCCAGGCGGGCCGCCTAGCTACGAGCAGTACTTC.

This rearrangement joins TRBV25-1 to TRBJ1-1; 9 bases are a match to TRBD1. Germline values: CDR1 MGHDK, CDR2 SYGVNS. The junction had 10 bases not matched to a gene; V was cut back by 6 bases and J by 5 bases. This CDR3 spans 15 amino acids. The CDR3: CASSKHGTGSTEAFF. DNA for the CDR3: TGTGCCAGCAGCAAACATGGGACAGGGTCGACTGAAGCTTTCTTT.

The chain employs TRBV7-3 and TRBJ1-1, with TRBD1 matching over 11 bases. This CDR3 comprises 16 residues. In germline, CDR1 is SGHTA, CDR2 FQGTGA. V lost 5 bases and J lost 4; bases outside the gene matches: 9. The CDR3 protein is CASSPRGQGAGTEAFF. In DNA form, the CDR3 reads TGTGCCAGCAGCCCAAGAGGACAGGGGGCCGGCACTGAAGCTTTCTTT.

The V and J genes are TRBV18 and TRBJ1-1, with D tentatively TRBD1 (6 bases). This CDR3 has 16 residues. Between the trimmed V and J ends, which lost 0 bases and 2 bases, there was a span of 13 bases. CDR1 and CDR2 (germline): KGHSH, LQKENI. The CDR3 reads CASSPPGGPTNTEAFF. The CDR3 DNA sequence: TGTGCCAGCTCACCACCAGGGGGACCCACTAACACTGAAGCTTTCTTT. Drawing the rest from reference TRBV18 and TRBJ1-1, the complete variable domain is NAGVMQNPRHLVRRRGQEARLRCSPMKGHSHVYWYRQLPEEGLKFMVYLQKENIIDESGMPKERFSAEFPKEGPSILRIQQVVRGDSAAYFCASSPPGGPTNTEAFFGQGTRLTVV.

V is TRBV13 and J is TRBJ2-5; D remains unclear. This CDR3 comprises 14 residues. Germline V gene lookup returns CDR1 PRHDT and CDR2 FYEKMQ (reference sequence). Trimming took 1 base from V and 5 from J, leaving 11 bases between them. The CDR3 sequence is CASSLAPSSETQYF. The CDR3 DNA is TGTGCCAGCAGCTTAGCACCCTCATCGGAGACCCAGTACTTC.

The CDR3 sequence: CASSSWTGGDRSNQPQHF. For the CDR3, the DNA is TGTGCCAGCAGCTCCTGGACAGGGGGCGATAGGAGCAATCAGCCCCAGCATTTT. V gene TRBV7-3 combines with J gene TRBJ1-5; 11 bases match TRBD1. The CDR3 contains 18 residues. Germline assignment: CDR1 SGHTA and CDR2 FQGTGA. With V trimmed by 4 bases and J by 1 base, 9 bases remained unmatched.

The chain uses TRBV5-6 and TRBJ2-3; weak D call: TRBD2 (6 bases). Germline-derived CDR1 and CDR2 are SGHDT and YYEEEE. The CDR3 length is 17 residues. The V end lost 0 bases, the J end lost 0 bases, and 14 bases lay between the germline ends. The CDR3 DNA reads TGTGCCAGCAGCTTGGCCGTTGTGGCGGGGAGCACAGATACGCAGTATTTT. It encodes CASSLAVVAGSTDTQYF.

The chain recombines TRBV10-2 with TRBJ2-1, with 8 bases fitting TRBD2. This CDR3 comprises 13 residues. The germline CDR1 and CDR2 sequences are WSHSY and SAAADI. V dropped 7 bases and J dropped 6; count of bases not matched to a gene: 5. The DNA of the CDR3 is TGCGCCAGCATCCGGAGCGGGAGCAATGAGCAGTTCTTC. It specifies CASIRSGSNEQFF.

The V gene is TRBV7-2, the J gene TRBJ2-7, with 7 bases aligning to TRBD2. Germline-derived CDR1 and CDR2 are SGHTA and FQGNSA. Trimming cost V 6 bases and J 2 bases; bases outside gene matches: 13. This CDR3 contains 16 residues. CDR3 sequence: CASSYQRLAGPYEQYF. Written as DNA, the CDR3 is TGTGCCAGCAGTTATCAGAGACTAGCCGGCCCCTACGAGCAGTACTTC.

The chain has TRBV19 and TRBJ2-1; TRBD2 matches at 14 bases. The germline V gene has CDR1 LNHDA and CDR2 SQIVND (reference sequence). The CDR3 is 16 amino acids. Germline trimming cut 6 bases from V and 9 bases from J; bases unmatched to any gene: 10. CDR3 region: CASRGTSGRPFGEQFF. The CDR3 nucleotides are TGTGCCAGTAGGGGGACTAGCGGGAGACCCTTTGGTGAGCAGTTCTTC.

The rearrangement joins TRBV27 to TRBJ1-5, with TRBD1 as a possible D gene (6 bases). Germline lookup yields CDR1 MNHEY and CDR2 SMNVEV (reference sequence). This CDR3 is built from 16 residues. The V end lost 4 bases, the J end lost 2 bases, and 15 bases lay between the germline ends. The CDR3 protein is CASSSLQGRGNQPQHF. The CDR3 DNA reads as TGTGCCAGCAGTTCCCTACAGGGTCGTGGCAATCAGCCCCAGCATTTT.

The chain recombines TRBV4-1 with TRBJ1-5; no clear D. V was trimmed by 1 base and J by 4 bases, leaving 11 bases between them. The CDR3 spans 15 residues. In germline, CDR1 is MGHRA, CDR2 YSYEKL. The DNA for the CDR3 is TGCGCCAGCAGCCAAGCATTCGAAGGGAATCAGCCCCAGCATTTT. Translating gives CASSQAFEGNQPQHF.

This chain uses TRBV23-1 with TRBJ2-1; TRBD2 matches 12 bases. TRBV23-1 is an open reading frame, and its role is uncertain. This CDR3 spans 15 amino acids. V was pared by 8 bases and J by 6 bases, with 8 bases of the junction left unmatched. CDR3 region: CASVASGRARNEQFF. CDR3 nucleotides: TGCGCCAGCGTTGCTAGCGGGAGGGCCCGCAATGAGCAGTTCTTC.